The source of this TCR beta chain is a study of blood T cell repertoires in COVID-19. Study-level background: The origin of the acute and convalescent COVID-19 samples was the United States, Italy and Spain. In each case, the material was cDNA or gDNA derived from T cells, B-cell-depleted T cells, or PBMCs.

In the source study's methods: The assay estimated nucleated cells by amplifying reference gene primers. The data were produced by immunoSEQ multiplex PCR, yet TCRdb's version contains in-frame clones alone and is incomplete. Clone size and the V and J calls come from that table; the DNA yielded D and trimming. The data show 45,000 to 65,000 clones, with 77% seen just once and 40% to 45% held by the top ten. This CDR3 region has 14 residues. Germline V lookup: CDR1 SGHRS, CDR2 YFSETQ. With 2 bases removed from V and 4 bases from J, the gap between germline ends came to 12 bases. The rearrangement joins TRBV5-1 to TRBJ2-5; D remains ambiguous. What was sequenced was peripheral blood. The sequence was collected from a man between 65 and 80 years old with active or convalescent COVID-19. CDR3: CASSLQTTGETQYF. In DNA, the CDR3 is TGCGCCAGCAGCTTACAGACCACCGGAGAGACCCAGTACTTC.